These 19 T cell receptor beta chains came from one sample sequenced in a study of vaccination and CD4 T cells after COVID-19. No antigen has been assigned to these receptors. As for treatment: roughly 10-day PBMC culture with coronavirus spike peptide pools or control peptides (ViraFEST assay). Sequence data for DNA of cultured CD4+ T cells were generated by the Oncomine TCR Beta short-read assay. TCRdb itself ran the PCR reads through MiXCR, one entry per CDR3 protein. Altogether 7,000 or so distinct CDR3 sequences are present, about three quarters being singletons, with the ten largest covering roughly 15%. The sample was CD4+ T cells from blood, cultured in vitro. These receptors were collected from a human donor who had recovered from COVID-19.

This clonotype was observed a few times. The gene calls are TRBV28 and TRBJ1-5, with D possibly being TRBD1 (5 bases). CDR1 is MDHEN, CDR2 SYDVKM, per germline. There are 15 residues in the CDR3. The ends were cut back, 4 bases at V and 7 bases at J, with 17 bases in the middle. The CDR3, as DNA: TGTGCCAGCAGTTCGCCCCGACAGCCGAGGCAGCCCCAGCATTTT. Amino acids: CASSSPRQPRQPQHF.

In this sample, this clonotype turned up a few times. The CDR3 loop is CSALEAGQNNSPLHF. The CDR3 DNA reads TGCAGTGCCCTAGAGGCGGGACAGAATAATTCACCCCTCCACTTT. The chain employs TRBV20-1 and TRBJ1-6, with 7 bases identical to TRBD1. This CDR3 region has 15 residues. Germline V gene lookup returns CDR1 DFQATT and CDR2 SNEGSKA (reference sequence). The V and J ends lost 6 bases and 5 bases, in that order; junction bases with no gene match: 10.

This clonotype appeared a few times. V and J are TRBV19 and TRBJ1-2, with D possibly matching TRBD1 (5 bases). V lost 3 bases and J lost 4, with 18 bases in between. The CDR3 sequence is 16 residues long. Germline CDR1 is LNHDA and CDR2 is SQIVND (reference sequence). CDR3 in amino acids: CASSILGAIRGYGYTF. The CDR3 DNA reads TGTGCCAGTAGTATTCTCGGGGCAATTCGTGGCTATGGCTACACCTTC.

The chain is built from TRBV27 and TRBJ2-3, with D hard to call. In germline, CDR1 is MNHEY, CDR2 SMNVEV (reference sequence). V was cut by 8 bases and J by 0 bases, with 15 bases left in between. This CDR3 has 15 amino acids. CDR3 coding DNA: TGTGCCAGCGGAAGCAGGCGGAAAAGCACAGATACGCAGTATTTT. Translated, it gives CASGSRRKSTDTQYF.

This sequence joins TRBV21-1 and TRBJ1-2; the table's TRBD1 call for D was not verified on the DNA. TRBV21-1 is deemed a pseudogene. The CDR3 loop spans 11 amino acids. The DNA for the CDR3 is TGTGCCAGCAGCTCTCCCCGGGGCTACACCTTC. Amino acid sequence: CASSSPRGYTF.

The chain carries TRBV7-2 and TRBJ1-1; the D gene is possibly TRBD1 (6 bases). Germline assignment: CDR1 SGHTA and CDR2 FQGNSA. The CDR3 is made up of 15 amino acids. V lost 8 bases and J lost 4, with 20 bases in between. Here the CDR3 DNA reads TGTGCCAGCGGACAAAACAGGGCTAAGGGCACTGAAGCTTTCTTT. Residues: CASGQNRAKGTEAFF.

The chain joins TRBV7-3 to TRBJ2-5; D is unclear. The CDR3 loop spans 15 amino acids. V lost 5 bases and J lost 7, with 20 bases in between. CDR1 and CDR2 from the germline V gene are SGHTA and FQGTGA. The CDR3 coding sequence is TGTGCCAGCAGCCCCCGCCACAGCAGCCTGGGGACCCAGTACTTC. Translated, it gives CASSPRHSSLGTQYF.

The chain is built from TRBV7-9 and TRBJ2-7; D possibly corresponds to TRBD2 (5 bases). The germline V and J ends were trimmed by 8 bases and 5 bases, with 13 bases remaining between them. This CDR3 has 12 amino acids. The germline V gene has CDR1 SEHNR and CDR2 FQNEAQ (reference sequence). CDR3 loop: CASGASRDEQYF. The CDR3 nucleotides read TGTGCCAGCGGAGCCTCGAGGGACGAGCAGTACTTC.

The chain has TRBV6-1 and TRBJ2-5; 11 nucleotides align to TRBD2. CDR3 length equals 16 residues. From germline, CDR1 is MNHNS and CDR2 SASEGT. The V and J ends lost 5 bases and 9 bases, in that order; junction bases with no gene match: 14. CDR3 DNA: TGTGCCAGCAGTCACCCGGGACTAGCGGAGGGGAGGCCCCAGTACTTC. Its translation: CASSHPGLAEGRPQYF.

V is TRBV7-2 and J is TRBJ2-3; D gene ambiguous. Germline-derived CDR1 and CDR2 are SGHTA and FQGNSA. This CDR3 region has 16 residues. Trimming removed 2 bases from V and 3 bases from J, with 15 bases in between. The CDR3 bases are TGTGCCAGCAGCTTATATCGTAACTCTCAGACAGATACGCAGTATTTT. Encoded protein: CASSLYRNSQTDTQYF.

This clonotype was picked up one time. The rearrangement links TRBV7-2 to TRBJ1-5, with 8 nucleotides matching TRBD1. The CDR3 runs 13 residues. CDR1 is SGHTA, CDR2 FQGNSA, per germline. Germline trimming cut 1 base from V and 7 bases from J; bases unmatched to any gene: 0. CDR3 in DNA: TGTGCCAGCAGCTTAGACAGGGGGCAGCCCCAGCATTTT. Protein product: CASSLDRGQPQHF. The variable domain in full, with the rest retrieved from reference TRBV7-2 and TRBJ1-5, is GAGVSQSPSNKVTEKGKDVELRCDPISGHTALYWYRQSLGQGLEFLIYFQGNSAPDKSGLPSDRFSAERTGGSVSTLTIQRTQQEDSAVYLCASSLDRGQPQHFGDGTRLSIL.

The chain recombines TRBV6-1 with TRBJ1-2; D is unresolved. This CDR3 contains 13 residues. Germline CDR1 MNHNS, CDR2 SASEGT. V was trimmed by 6 bases and J by 8 bases, leaving 16 bases between them. The CDR3 sequence: CASSSGPQKGYTF. The DNA for the CDR3 is TGTGCCAGCAGCTCCGGGCCACAGAAGGGCTACACCTTC.

This chain connects TRBV11-3 to TRBJ2-5, with 7 bases fitting TRBD2. The V and J ends lost 1 base and 5 bases, in that order; junction bases with no gene match: 1. In germline, CDR1 is SGHNT, CDR2 YENEEA. The CDR3 covers 13 residues. DNA of the CDR3: TGTGCCAGCAGCTTAGGGGAGGGGGAGACCCAGTACTTC. This translates into CASSLGEGETQYF.

V usage is TRBV19 and J usage is TRBJ2-7; no reliable D call. V lost 1 base and J lost 5, with 3 bases in between. The CDR3 is 11 residues long. The V gene's germline CDR1 is LNHDA and CDR2 SQIVND (reference sequence). In DNA form, the CDR3 reads TGTGCCAGTAGTATAGCGGACGAGCAGTACTTC. This gives the protein CASSIADEQYF.

The chain links TRBV6-1 to TRBJ2-7; TRBD1 might be the D (8 bases). V lost 6 bases, J lost 6 bases, and 15 bases lay in between. Germline values: CDR1 MNHNS, CDR2 SASEGT. There are 13 residues in the CDR3. The CDR3 loop is CASRSYRGGEQYF. Here the CDR3 DNA reads TGTGCCAGCAGGTCGTACAGGGGGGGCGAGCAGTACTTC.

The chain couples TRBV20-1 to TRBJ2-1, with D possibly matching TRBD1 (5 bases). The V end was cut by 0 bases, the J end by 12 bases, with 21 bases between. The CDR3 is made up of 15 amino acids. CDR1 and CDR2 (germline): DFQATT, SNEGSKA (reference sequence). Here the CDR3 DNA reads TGCAGTGCTAGAGATGGATCCAGGGTTGGAGATGGGCAGTTCTTC. Amino acid sequence: CSARDGSRVGDGQFF.

The rearrangement joins TRBV30 to TRBJ1-3, with D hard to call. V lost 2 bases and J 4 bases, leaving 6 bases between the germline ends. The germline V gene encodes CDR1 GTSNPN and CDR2 SVGIG (reference sequence). This CDR3 has 12 amino acids. The CDR3 spells CAWSSTGNTIYF. Here the CDR3 DNA reads TGTGCCTGGAGTTCAACGGGAAACACCATATATTTT.

The chain has TRBV7-2 and TRBJ1-2; 9 nucleotides line up with TRBD1. In germline, CDR1 is SGHTA, CDR2 FQGNSA. The ends lost 5 bases at V and 7 bases at J; junction bases unmatched: 8. The CDR3 runs to 14 residues. The CDR3 loop is CASSRGDRVVGYTF. In nucleotides, the CDR3 is TGTGCCAGCAGCCGGGGGGACAGGGTGGTTGGCTACACCTTC. Using reference TRBV7-2 and TRBJ1-2 for the parts outside the CDR3, the full variable domain is GAGVSQSPSNKVTEKGKDVELRCDPISGHTALYWYRQSLGQGLEFLIYFQGNSAPDKSGLPSDRFSAERTGGSVSTLTIQRTQQEDSAVYLCASSRGDRVVGYTFGSGTRLTVV.

The chain uses TRBV21-1 and TRBJ1-5. TRBV21-1 is a pseudogene. The CDR3 extends over 14 amino acids. DNA of the CDR3: TGTGCCAGCAGGGGTGGGGAAAACAATCAGCCCCAGCATTTT. Amino acid sequence: CASRGGENNQPQHF.